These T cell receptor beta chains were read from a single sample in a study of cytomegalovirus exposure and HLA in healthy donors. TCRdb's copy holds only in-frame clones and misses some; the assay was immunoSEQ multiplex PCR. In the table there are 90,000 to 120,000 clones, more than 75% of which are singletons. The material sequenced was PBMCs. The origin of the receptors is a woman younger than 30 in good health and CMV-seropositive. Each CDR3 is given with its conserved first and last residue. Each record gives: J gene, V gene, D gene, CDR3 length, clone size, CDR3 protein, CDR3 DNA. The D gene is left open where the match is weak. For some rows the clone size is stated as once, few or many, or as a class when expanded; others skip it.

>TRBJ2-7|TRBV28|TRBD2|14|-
CASSPGLGPYEQYF
TGTGCCAGCAGTCCCGGACTAGGGCCCTACGAGCAGTACTTC
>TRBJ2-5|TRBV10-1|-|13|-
CASSDSSGETQYF
TGCGCCAGCAGTGACTCGAGCGGAGAGACCCAGTACTTC
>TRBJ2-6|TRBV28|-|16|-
CASSLGSASGANVLTF
TGTGCCAGCAGCCTAGGTTCCGCCTCTGGGGCCAACGTCCTGACTTTC
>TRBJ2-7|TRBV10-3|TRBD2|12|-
CATGGSGDEQYF
TGTGCCACCGGGGGGTCTGGAGATGAGCAGTACTTC
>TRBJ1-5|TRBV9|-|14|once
CASSPDSGNQPQHF
TGTGCCAGCAGCCCCGATTCGGGCAATCAGCCCCAGCATTTT
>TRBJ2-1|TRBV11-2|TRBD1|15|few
CASSYSQGATAEQFF
TGTGCCAGCAGCTACTCACAGGGGGCGACGGCTGAGCAGTTCTTC
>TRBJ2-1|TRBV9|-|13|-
CASSGSGVNEQFF
TGTGCCAGCAGCGGATCGGGTGTCAATGAGCAGTTCTTC
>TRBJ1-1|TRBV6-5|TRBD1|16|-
CASSYFWAGGRTEAFF
TGTGCCAGCAGTTACTTTTGGGCAGGGGGCAGGACTGAAGCTTTCTTT
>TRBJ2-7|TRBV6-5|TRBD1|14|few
CASSTHRGPGQQYF
TGTGCCAGCAGTACTCACAGGGGGCCGGGGCAGCAGTACTTC
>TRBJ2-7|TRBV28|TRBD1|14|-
CASSLGTASYEQYF
TGTGCCAGCAGTTTAGGGACAGCCTCCTACGAGCAGTACTTC